Listed below are T cell receptor beta chains from one sample, sequenced in a study of cytomegalovirus exposure and HLA in healthy donors. Produced via immunoSEQ multiplex PCR; TCRdb's table is partial and in-frame only. The repertoire includes around 140,000 clones, about 76% of them detected once, and over 1.3% sits in the top ten. The sequencing input was PBMCs. The receptors were gathered from a woman aged 40 to 50 in good health and CMV-seronegative. Both conserved end residues are part of each CDR3. The D gene is left open where the match is weak. Size is omitted from some rows. Given values are once, few, many or a class for expanded clones.

DNA,CDR3,J,V,D,size,length
TGTGCCAGCACCCTGACAGACGCTAATGAAAAACTGTTTTTT,CASTLTDANEKLFF,TRBJ1-4,TRBV5-6,.,.,14
TGCGCCAGCAGCCAAGGGGCAGAATTTAATCAGCCCCAGCATTTT,CASSQGAEFNQPQHF,TRBJ1-5,TRBV4-3,.,.,15
TGTGCCAGCAGCTTGGATGGCGGGGGGGCCTATGAGCAGTTCTTC,CASSLDGGGAYEQFF,TRBJ2-1,TRBV5-4,TRBD2,.,15
TGTGCCAGCAGCCGGGACAGGTCCTACGAGCAGTACTTC,CASSRDRSYEQYF,TRBJ2-7,TRBV11-1,TRBD1,.,13
TGCGCCAGCAGCGGCGGGGACGTCGTCCCACTTGAAGCTTTCTTT,CASSGGDVVPLEAFF,TRBJ1-1,TRBV5-1,.,few,15
TGTGCCAGCAGGCGACAGGTTAGCTCCTACGAGCAGTACTTC,CASRRQVSSYEQYF,TRBJ2-7,TRBV27,.,.,14
TGCGCCAGCAGCTTGGTTCCGGGGAGCAATCAGCCCCAGCATTTT,CASSLVPGSNQPQHF,TRBJ1-5,TRBV5-1,.,.,15
TGTGCCAGCAGCTTATTCGACAGGGCCAACTCTGGCTACACCTTC,CASSLFDRANSGYTF,TRBJ1-2,TRBV7-9,TRBD1,few,15
TGTGCCAGCAGTTACTACTCGCGGGGGAACTATGGCTACACCTTC,CASSYYSRGNYGYTF,TRBJ1-2,TRBV6-5,.,.,15
TGCGCCAGCAGTGAGGGGCTAGCGGGAGACAATGAGCAGTTCTTC,CASSEGLAGDNEQFF,TRBJ2-1,TRBV10-1,TRBD2,once,15
TGTGCCAGCAGTTTATGGCCCGGGGAGCTGTTTTTT,CASSLWPGELFF,TRBJ2-2,TRBV27,.,.,12
TGTGCCAGTAGTACAAGGGACAGGGAGCCCCAGCATTTT,CASSTRDREPQHF,TRBJ1-5,TRBV19,TRBD1,.,13
TGTGCCAGCAGCGCCGGGACAGGGAGCTTCAATGAGCAGTTCTTC,CASSAGTGSFNEQFF,TRBJ2-1,TRBV5-6,TRBD1,few,15
TGTGCCAGCAGCTTAGGAGGGGGCAACACTGAAGCTTTCTTT,CASSLGGGNTEAFF,TRBJ1-1,TRBV7-9,TRBD1,.,14
TGCAGCGTTGCAATATTGGGCGGCTACACCTTC,CSVAILGGYTF,TRBJ1-2,TRBV29-1,.,.,11
TGTGCCTGGAGTGACAGGGGGCGAGGGACTGAAGCTTTCTTT,CAWSDRGRGTEAFF,TRBJ1-1,TRBV30,TRBD1,.,14
TGTGCCATCAGTGAGTCGGTTGGACAGGCCAGACGGGACACCTTC,CAISESVGQARRDTF,TRBJ1-2,TRBV10-3,TRBD1,.,15
TGTGCCAGCAGCCCCTTACTGCTAGCGGGGGGACCCAATGAGCAGTTCTTC,CASSPLLLAGGPNEQFF,TRBJ2-1,TRBV4-2,TRBD2,.,17
TGTGCCAGCAGTTTAGGAGTAGCGGGGGGGCGGGAGCAGTACTTC,CASSLGVAGGREQYF,TRBJ2-7,TRBV28,TRBD2,.,15
TGTGCCATCAGTGACCTACGGGACAGCCCTACTAACTATGGCTACACCTTC,CAISDLRDSPTNYGYTF,TRBJ1-2,TRBV10-3,TRBD1,.,17
TGCGCCAGCAGCCTAGAAAGGGACAGAAACGGGGCGGATACGCAGTATTTT,CASSLERDRNGADTQYF,TRBJ2-3,TRBV5-1,TRBD1,.,17
TGCAGCGTGAGACAGGGGAACAATGAGCAGTTCTTC,CSVRQGNNEQFF,TRBJ2-1,TRBV29-1,TRBD1,.,12
TGTGCCAGCAGTGAAGTGGAGGGTCCCGAGCAGTACTTC,CASSEVEGPEQYF,TRBJ2-7,TRBV2,.,once,13
TGTGCCAGTGGAGACAGGTTCTCTGGAAACACCATATATTTT,CASGDRFSGNTIYF,TRBJ1-3,TRBV6-1,.,.,14
TGTGCCAGCAGCTCATCATCGAACACTGAAGCTTTCTTT,CASSSSSNTEAFF,TRBJ1-1,TRBV7-6,.,.,13
TGCGCCAGCAGCCAAAGAATAGGGCTAGCGGGGGGGCGAGGAGAGACCCAGTACTTC,CASSQRIGLAGGRGETQYF,TRBJ2-5,TRBV4-3,TRBD2,.,19
TGTGCCAGCAGTGTTAGCGGGGGGGAATACAATGAGCAGTTCTTC,CASSVSGGEYNEQFF,TRBJ2-1,TRBV2,TRBD2,.,15
TGTGCCAGCAGTTTATCTTACACTGAAGCTTTCTTT,CASSLSYTEAFF,TRBJ1-1,TRBV28,.,few,12
TGTGCCAGCAGCGACCCGCACGGACAGGGCAACGGCAATCAGCCCCAGCATTTT,CASSDPHGQGNGNQPQHF,TRBJ1-5,TRBV7-8,TRBD1,.,18
TGTGCCAGCAGTTTAAATTATCGGTGGACTGAAGCTTTCTTT,CASSLNYRWTEAFF,TRBJ1-1,TRBV28,.,few,14
TGCGCCAGCAGCTTGGGGACAGGGCCTGGAAACACCATATATTTT,CASSLGTGPGNTIYF,TRBJ1-3,TRBV5-1,TRBD1,few,15
TGTGCCAGCAGCTTTTACCGGGATGTGGTTTCTTCACCCCTCCACTTT,CASSFYRDVVSSPLHF,TRBJ1-6,TRBV7-2,.,.,16
TGTGCCAGCAGTTTTGAGGCCACCAAGGGGGCTTTCTTT,CASSFEATKGAFF,TRBJ1-1,TRBV28,.,once,13
TGTGCCAGCAGCGGGAGTCCTCAAGAGACCCAGTACTTC,CASSGSPQETQYF,TRBJ2-5,TRBV7-2,.,.,13
TGTGCCAGCGGGTTAGGGGTTTCCTACGAGCAGTACTTC,CASGLGVSYEQYF,TRBJ2-7,TRBV27,.,.,13
TGTGCCAGCAGCGCTCCAGCGGGCGCGGGGTACAATGAGCAGTTCTTC,CASSAPAGAGYNEQFF,TRBJ2-1,TRBV9,.,few,16
TGCGCCAGCAGCCGACCTTCAGGGACCCAGTACTTC,CASSRPSGTQYF,TRBJ2-5,TRBV4-1,.,.,12
TGTGCCACCCTGTTTTCGGGGATGGGTCAGCCCCAGCATTTT,CATLFSGMGQPQHF,TRBJ1-5,TRBV6-6,.,.,14
TGTGCCGGCTACCGGGACAGGGGGGCGACTAATGAAAAACTGTTTTTT,CAGYRDRGATNEKLFF,TRBJ1-4,TRBV2,TRBD1,.,16
TGTGCCAGCAGTCCTACCGGACAGGGTTCGAATTCACCCCTCCACTTT,CASSPTGQGSNSPLHF,TRBJ1-6,TRBV7-3,TRBD1,.,16
TGTGCCAGCAGTCCCCAGCCGGGAAGCTCCTACGAGCAGTACTTC,CASSPQPGSSYEQYF,TRBJ2-7,TRBV14,.,.,15
TGCGCCAGCAGCCCGGGGGGGGGAAATCAGCCCCAGCATTTT,CASSPGGGNQPQHF,TRBJ1-5,TRBV5-1,.,.,14
TGCGCCAGCAGCCAAGGGGGGGGGAAAACCTACGAGCAGTACTTC,CASSQGGGKTYEQYF,TRBJ2-7,TRBV4-1,TRBD2,.,15
TGTGCCAGCAGTTTAGGCAGGGAAATGAGCTACGAGCAGTACTTC,CASSLGREMSYEQYF,TRBJ2-7,TRBV27,.,.,15
TGTGCCATCAGTGAGCGGGAAAACTATGGCTACACCTTC,CAISERENYGYTF,TRBJ1-2,TRBV10-3,.,.,13
TGTGCCAGCAGTTACTCGAAAGACAGGGGCAATCAGCCCCAGCATTTT,CASSYSKDRGNQPQHF,TRBJ1-5,TRBV6-5,TRBD1,few,16
TGTGCCAGCAGCCGCGAGTCAGGCTCAGCTTTCTTT,CASSRESGSAFF,TRBJ1-1,TRBV7-9,.,.,12
TGCGCCAGCAGCCTTCAGGCCCGACAGGGCACTAATGAAAAACTGTTTTTT,CASSLQARQGTNEKLFF,TRBJ1-4,TRBV5-1,TRBD1,.,17
TGTGCCAGCAGAGGACAGGGGATCTCTGGAAACACCATATATTTT,CASRGQGISGNTIYF,TRBJ1-3,TRBV6-5,TRBD1,.,15
TGCGCCAGCAGCCATCGGGGGTATACTCATTCACCCCTCCACTTT,CASSHRGYTHSPLHF,TRBJ1-6,TRBV4-1,.,.,15
TGTGCCAGCAGCCGACTAGCCCCTGAGACCCAGTACTTC,CASSRLAPETQYF,TRBJ2-5,TRBV6-6,TRBD2,.,13
TGTGCCAGCAGCCAAGGACTATCTCAACAGGGGGCGTCGCGGCGTGGCTACACCTTC,CASSQGLSQQGASRRGYTF,TRBJ1-2,TRBV4-2,TRBD1,.,19
TGTGCCAGCAGTTTATTTGGGGGGTTTTTCGCCCGGGAGCTGTTTTTT,CASSLFGGFFARELFF,TRBJ2-2,TRBV27,.,.,16
TGTGCCAGCAGTACCCCCAGGGGACCATACGAGCAGTACTTC,CASSTPRGPYEQYF,TRBJ2-7,TRBV25-1,.,.,14